This TCR beta chain originates from a study of blood T cell repertoires in COVID-19 (dated by TCRdb to between 2020 and 2021). Notes on the research overall: Collaborator samples came from the United States, Italy and Spain and covered acute and convalescent phases of COVID-19. Where available, HLA class I and class II types were taken from metadata supplied by the sample provider and were not determined by assay-based typing. The repertoires were made available in a free public database intended to serve as a resource for research on the immune response to SARS-CoV-2. The prospective study material was composed of cDNA or gDNA derived from T cells, B-cell-depleted T cells, or PBMCs. Subjects who had been exposed to COVID-19, were actively infected with it, or had recovered from it provided the deeply sampled blood TCRbeta repertoires that made up the dataset. The sample metadata nearly always contained a de-identified subject ID, COVID-19 status, age in years and sex. Samples came from the ongoing ImmuneRACE study (first 160 participants) plus 1,254 subjects from 6 global collaborators. On the study overall, not on this receptor specifically: How much clinical and demographic metadata was included differed by source and by participant, and the metadata was provided uncurated.

Taken from cysteine to phenylalanine, the CDR3 has 15 residues. Of the read, only the CDR3 DNA is kept; its 45 bases are in frame from base 1. CDR1 MNHEY and CDR2 SVGEGT were looked up in the germline V gene. The junction shows trimming of 2 bases on V and 11 bases on J, and the gene matches do not reach 9 bases of it. TCRbeta CDR3 regions were amplified from genomic DNA by means of the immunoSEQ Assay, a bias-controlled multiplex PCR. For the original study's pipeline: The number of nucleated cells in each sample was estimated from the amplification of reference gene primers within the assay. To quantify the absolute abundance of each unique TCRbeta CDR3 rearrangement, sequence reads were collapsed and filtered. Productive Simpson clonality was computed per sample as the square root of Simpson's diversity index over productive rearrangements. The clones in this table, taken by TCRdb from immuneACCESS, are in-frame only. Not every clone is retained; where verified, under half of the shortfall comes from an unresolved V gene, and the cause of the rest is unknown. V, J and clone size reflect that table, while D and trimming were determined from the DNA. The sample table shows more than 65,000 clones, and more than 75% are seen once. The ten largest clones capture 20% of the sample.

This clone was observed at least ten times. Its antigen target is currently unknown. No much larger clonotype is one base removed from it; base qualities were not supplied. Collaborating institutions collected whole blood in K2EDTA tubes following their own protocols. Collaborator samples were shipped for TCRbeta analysis as frozen whole blood, isolated PBMCs, or DNA extracted from either sample type. This TCR was sampled from a woman of 80 years or more with active or convalescent COVID-19. The chain is encoded by TRBV6-2 or TRBV6-3 joined to TRBJ2-3, with 11 middle bases fitting TRBD2. The sequencing sample was made of peripheral blood. In nucleotides, the sequence is TGTGCCAGCAGTTACCTAGCGGGGGGACCGGGGGAGCAGTATTTT. Its protein reads: CASSYLAGGPGEQYF.